The text below deals with one T cell receptor beta chain. Its matching antigen is unknown. This sample is drawn from a study of T cell responses to AZD1222 COVID-19 vaccine. TCRdb's copy holds only in-frame clones and misses some; the assay was immunoSEQ multiplex PCR. The sample shows about 150,000 clones, 90% of them seen only once. This CDR3 comprises 15 residues. Looked up from germline, CDR1 is PRHDT and CDR2 is FYEKMQ (reference sequence). V was trimmed by 5 bases and J by 0 bases, leaving 11 bases between them. Study-wide findings and caveats: Increased Spike-specific TCR breadth and depth were observed after two AZD1222 doses.

The chain joins TRBV13 to TRBJ2-1, with a weak D call TRBD2 (6 bases). Source: peripheral blood, taken on day 0 of AZD1222 vaccination. This TCR came from an adult in good health. The CDR3 loop is CASSPRDSSYNEQFF. The CDR3 nucleotides read TGTGCCAGCAGCCCCCGGGACTCCTCCTACAATGAGCAGTTCTTC.